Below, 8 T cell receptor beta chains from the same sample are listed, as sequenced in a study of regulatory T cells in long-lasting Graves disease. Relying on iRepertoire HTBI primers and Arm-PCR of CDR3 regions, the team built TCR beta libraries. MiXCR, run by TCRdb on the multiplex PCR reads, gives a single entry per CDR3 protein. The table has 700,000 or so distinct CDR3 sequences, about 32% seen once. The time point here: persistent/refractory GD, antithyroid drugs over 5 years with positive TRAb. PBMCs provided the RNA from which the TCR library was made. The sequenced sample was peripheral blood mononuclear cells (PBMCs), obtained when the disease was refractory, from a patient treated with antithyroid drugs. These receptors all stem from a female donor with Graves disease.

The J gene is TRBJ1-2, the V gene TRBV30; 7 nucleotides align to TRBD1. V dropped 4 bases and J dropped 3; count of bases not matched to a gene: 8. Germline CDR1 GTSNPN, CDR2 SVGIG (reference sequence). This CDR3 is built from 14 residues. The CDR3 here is CAWTSGQGDYGYTF. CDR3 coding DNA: TGTGCCTGGACATCTGGTCAGGGGGACTATGGCTACACCTTC.

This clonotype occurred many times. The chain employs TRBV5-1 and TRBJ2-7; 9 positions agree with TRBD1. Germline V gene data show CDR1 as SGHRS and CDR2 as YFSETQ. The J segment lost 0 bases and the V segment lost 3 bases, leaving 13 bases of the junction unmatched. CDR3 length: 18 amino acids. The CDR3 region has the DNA TGCGCCAGCAGCTCGGGGCCGGGACAGGGCCTGAGCTCCTACGAGCAGTACTTC. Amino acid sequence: CASSSGPGQGLSSYEQYF.

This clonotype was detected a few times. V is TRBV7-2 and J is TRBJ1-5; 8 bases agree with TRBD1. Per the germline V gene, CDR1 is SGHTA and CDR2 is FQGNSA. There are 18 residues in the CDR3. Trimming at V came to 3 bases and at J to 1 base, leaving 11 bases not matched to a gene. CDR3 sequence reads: CASSFDRGRGPSNQPQHF. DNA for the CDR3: TGTGCCAGCAGCTTCGACAGGGGAAGAGGCCCGAGCAATCAGCCCCAGCATTTT.

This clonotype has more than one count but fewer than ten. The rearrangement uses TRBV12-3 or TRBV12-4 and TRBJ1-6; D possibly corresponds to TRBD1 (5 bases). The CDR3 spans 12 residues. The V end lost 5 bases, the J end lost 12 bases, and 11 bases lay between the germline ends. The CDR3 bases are TGTGCCAGCAGTATACCTAGGGGACCCCTCCACTTT. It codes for CASSIPRGPLHF.

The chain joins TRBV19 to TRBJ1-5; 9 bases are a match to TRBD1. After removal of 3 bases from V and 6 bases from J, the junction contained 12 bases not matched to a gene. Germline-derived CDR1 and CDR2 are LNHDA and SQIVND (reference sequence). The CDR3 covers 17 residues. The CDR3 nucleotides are TGTGCCAGTAGTATGGAACAGGGGGCTTTGTTAGGTCAGCCCCAGCATTTT. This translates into CASSMEQGALLGQPQHF.

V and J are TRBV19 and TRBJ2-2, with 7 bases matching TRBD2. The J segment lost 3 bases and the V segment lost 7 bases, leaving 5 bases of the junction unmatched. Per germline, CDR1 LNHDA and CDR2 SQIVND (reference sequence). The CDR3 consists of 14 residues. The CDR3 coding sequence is TGTGCCAGTACCTCTAGCGGATACACCGGGGAGCTGTTTTTT. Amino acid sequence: CASTSSGYTGELFF.

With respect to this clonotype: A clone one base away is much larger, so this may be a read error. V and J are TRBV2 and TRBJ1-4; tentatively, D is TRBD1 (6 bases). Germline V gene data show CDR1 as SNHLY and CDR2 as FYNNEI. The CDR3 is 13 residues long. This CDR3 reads CASISGVNEKLSF. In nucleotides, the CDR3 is TGTGCCAGCATTTCAGGGGTTAATGAAAAACTGTCTTTT. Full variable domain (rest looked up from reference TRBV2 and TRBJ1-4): EPEVTQTPSHQVTQMGQEVILRCVPISNHLYFYWYRQILGQKVEFLVSFYNNEISEKSEIFDDQFSVERPDGSNFTLKIRSTKLEDSAMYFCASISGVNEKLSFGSGTQLSVL.

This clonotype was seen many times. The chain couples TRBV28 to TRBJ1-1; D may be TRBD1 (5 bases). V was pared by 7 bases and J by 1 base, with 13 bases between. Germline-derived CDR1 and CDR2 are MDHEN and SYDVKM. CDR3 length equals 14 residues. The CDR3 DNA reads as TGTGCCAGCACCCTCCGGGACGGGAACACTGAAGCTTTCTTT. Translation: CASTLRDGNTEAFF.